Each of the 4 T cell receptor beta chains below was sequenced from the same sample in a study of cytomegalovirus exposure and HLA in healthy donors. 60 Vbeta and 13 Jbeta primers were used in PCR. The assay was immunoSEQ multiplex PCR, and TCRdb's table has in-frame clones only and misses some. The table includes 100,000 or so clones, about 59% detected once. Sequencing was performed on PBMCs. Every receptor here comes from a man aged 25 to 40 in good health and CMV-seropositive.

There are a few counts of this clone. The chain employs TRBV2 and TRBJ1-3, with no clear D. Germline CDR1 reads SNHLY; CDR2 reads FYNNEI. V was trimmed by 10 bases and J by 0 bases, leaving 10 bases between them. This CDR3 contains 13 residues. The CDR3, as DNA: TGTGCCAAAAACACCGTCTCTGGAAACACCATATATTTT. Translation gives CAKNTVSGNTIYF.

The chain combines TRBV2 with TRBJ2-2; no firm D call. Trimming removed 2 bases from V and 0 bases from J, with 7 bases in between. There are 15 residues in the CDR3. Germline values: CDR1 SNHLY, CDR2 FYNNEI. Here the CDR3 reads CASSEQYANTGELFF. CDR3 in DNA: TGTGCCAGCAGTGAACAGTACGCGAACACCGGGGAGCTGTTTTTT. The variable domain in full, completed from reference TRBV2 and TRBJ2-2, reads EPEVTQTPSHQVTQMGQEVILRCVPISNHLYFYWYRQILGQKVEFLVSFYNNEISEKSEIFDDQFSVERPDGSNFTLKIRSTKLEDSAMYFCASSEQYANTGELFFGEGSRLTVL.

The chain is built from TRBV29-1 and TRBJ2-3, with D unclear. CDR1 is SQVTM and CDR2 is ANQGSEA in the germline V gene. This CDR3 contains 13 residues. Deletions cut 1 base from V and 8 bases from J, with 13 bases between. The CDR3 reads CSVEGLIATTQYF. CDR3 in DNA: TGCAGCGTTGAAGGTCTGATAGCCACTACGCAGTATTTT.

The rearrangement uses TRBV2 and TRBJ2-3; 8 bases are shared with TRBD2. V shed 8 bases and J 6 bases; nucleotides not matched to a gene: 16. This CDR3 comprises 16 residues. Per germline, CDR1 SNHLY and CDR2 FYNNEI. CDR3 coding DNA: TGTGCCAGCGGAGAGGGTTACGGGGGGGCCGAGGATACGCAGTATTTT. It translates to CASGEGYGGAEDTQYF.